These 20 T cell receptor beta chains originate from one sample sequenced in a study of T-cell memory formation after mild COVID-19 (dated by TCRdb to the early 2020s). Receptor libraries were prepared by 5' RACE. The run used an Illumina NovaSeq 6000. The public reads were reanalyzed by TCRdb: fastp trimming at Q25, MiXCR alignment, in-frame beta chains only. Entries that share a CDR3 protein sequence are merged under the most common genes and DNA. Here the sample has roughly 450,000 distinct CDR3 sequences; 15% to 20% occur a single time. About 12% of the sample lies in the top ten. The sample comprised PBMCs or a T cell subset sorted from them (not recorded which). The source of these receptors is an adult woman who had mild COVID-19 (a few samples of this study predate the infection). The sample titles of this study are shuffled in the database, so cell type and time point are left out; the donor was told from shared clones.

This clonotype appeared a few times. The V gene is TRBV12-3 or TRBV12-4, the J gene TRBJ2-7; 12 bases map to TRBD2. CDR3 length: 15 amino acids. J was trimmed by 4 bases and V by 5 bases; bases with no gene match: 6. Here the CDR3 DNA reads TGTGCCAGCAGTCGCGTTCTAGCGGGGGGGTACGAGCAGTACTTC. Translating gives CASSRVLAGGYEQYF.

This rearrangement joins TRBV6-2 or TRBV6-3 to TRBJ2-7, with no clear D. V was shortened by 2 bases and J by 1 base, with 12 bases between the two germline ends. Germline V gene sequence: CDR1 MNHEY, CDR2 SVGEGT. CDR3 length: 15 residues. In DNA form, the CDR3 reads TGTGCCAGCAGTTACCGCCTTTATGGGTCCTACGAGCAGTACTTC. It encodes CASSYRLYGSYEQYF.

This clonotype occurred a few times. This sequence joins TRBV12-3 or TRBV12-4 and TRBJ1-5; 8 nucleotides match TRBD1. This CDR3 comprises 15 residues. With V trimmed by 5 bases and J by 4 bases, 7 bases remained unmatched. DNA of the CDR3: TGTGCCAGCAGTCCCACCGGGACAGGTAATCAGCCCCAGCATTTT. It encodes CASSPTGTGNQPQHF.

This clonotype turned up a few times. The gene calls are TRBV29-1 and TRBJ2-1; tentative D call: TRBD2 (6 bases). Germline lookup yields CDR1 SQVTM and CDR2 ANQGSEA. The CDR3 sequence is 14 residues long. V dropped 3 bases and J dropped 0 bases, with 9 bases sitting between them. CDR3 coding DNA: TGCAGCGTTGAGCGGGGAAGCTCCTACAATGAGCAGTTCTTC. Encoded protein: CSVERGSSYNEQFF.

This clonotype appeared a few times. The chain uses TRBV7-9 and TRBJ2-1, with TRBD2 matching 11 bases. The CDR3 runs to 14 residues. The V segment lost 6 bases and the J segment 8 bases; nucleotides outside the gene matches: 6. Germline-derived CDR1 and CDR2 are SEHNR and FQNEAQ (reference sequence). The CDR3 sequence: CASSLAGGPDEQFF. As DNA, the CDR3 is TGTGCCAGCAGTCTAGCGGGGGGCCCCGATGAGCAGTTCTTC.

The chain uses TRBV29-1 and TRBJ2-3, with 7 nucleotides matching TRBD2. V lost 4 bases to trimming and J lost 1 base; unmatched junction nucleotides: 5. This CDR3 region has 14 residues. CDR1 and CDR2 (germline): SQVTM, ANQGSEA. The CDR3 spells CSVGASGGTDTQYF. The CDR3 DNA is TGCAGCGTTGGAGCTAGCGGAGGCACAGATACGCAGTATTTT.

This chain links TRBV7-2 with TRBJ1-5; D gene uncertain. The CDR3 length is 12 residues. The germline gives CDR1 SGHTA, CDR2 FQGNSA. V was cut by 1 base and J by 9 bases, with 7 bases left in between. The CDR3 loop is CASSLGVGPQHF. For the CDR3, the DNA is TGTGCCAGCAGCTTAGGAGTCGGGCCCCAGCATTTT.

This clonotype was detected a few times. This chain connects TRBV7-9 to TRBJ1-5; 12 bases line up with TRBD1. CDR3 length: 16 residues. After removal of 5 bases from V and 1 base from J, the junction contained 3 bases not matched to a gene. Germline V gene sequence: CDR1 SEHNR, CDR2 FQNEAQ (reference sequence). The CDR3 sequence: CASSPGTGGSNQPQHF. The CDR3 nucleotides are TGTGCCAGCAGCCCAGGGACAGGGGGCAGCAATCAGCCCCAGCATTTT.

Only one count was recorded for this clonotype. The chain carries TRBV2 and TRBJ2-3; D ambiguous. The CDR3 covers 13 residues. Trimming pared 5 bases from V and 3 bases from J, leaving 9 bases between. Germline V gives CDR1 SNHLY, CDR2 FYNNEI. This CDR3 is CASSQTTTDTQYF. The CDR3 DNA reads as TGTGCCAGCAGTCAGACGACGACAGATACGCAGTATTTT.

There are a few counts of this clonotype. The chain combines TRBV12-3 or TRBV12-4 with TRBJ1-1, with D unresolved. This CDR3 comprises 15 residues. The V and J ends lost 5 bases and 0 bases respectively, with 13 bases between them. In DNA form, the CDR3 reads TGTGCCAGCAGTCCCCCCACAGCCATGAACACTGAAGCTTTCTTT. Encoded protein: CASSPPTAMNTEAFF.

This clonotype has more than one count but fewer than ten. The V and J genes are TRBV12-3 or TRBV12-4 and TRBJ1-6; D perhaps matches TRBD1 (6 bases). The ends were cut back, 6 bases at V and 9 bases at J, with 21 bases in the middle. The CDR3 contains 16 residues. The CDR3 nucleotides read TGTGCCAGCAGCCGACTAAGGGGCAGGGGAACTTCACCCCTCCACTTT. This codes for CASSRLRGRGTSPLHF.

This rearrangement joins TRBV5-1 to TRBJ2-1; no clear D. Trimming cost V 4 bases and J 4 bases, with 24 bases left between them. Looked up from germline, CDR1 is SGHRS and CDR2 is YFSETQ. This CDR3 spans 18 amino acids. The CDR3: CASSLGNVGAMGYNEQFF. CDR3 bases: TGCGCCAGCAGCCTCGGAAATGTGGGTGCCATGGGGTACAATGAGCAGTTCTTC.

The table lists this clonotype with a few counts. The chain is built from TRBV5-1 and TRBJ1-1; D possibly corresponds to TRBD1 (6 bases). V lost 1 base and J 6 bases, leaving 7 bases between the germline ends. The CDR3 has 12 residues. Germline V gene lookup returns CDR1 SGHRS and CDR2 YFSETQ. CDR3 residues: CASSLTGPEAFF. For the CDR3, the DNA is TGCGCCAGCAGCTTGACAGGGCCTGAAGCTTTCTTT.

The J gene is TRBJ2-1, the V gene TRBV29-1; no clear D. The CDR3 loop spans 12 amino acids. Germline CDR1 SQVTM, CDR2 ANQGSEA. The V and J ends lost 3 bases and 4 bases respectively, with 7 bases between them. The CDR3 DNA sequence: TGCAGCGTTGATAGACCTTACAATGAGCAGTTCTTC. This sequence encodes CSVDRPYNEQFF.

This clonotype was counted a few times. CDR3 nucleotides: TGTGCCAGCAGTCTCGACAGGGAGGCTTTCCACAATGAGCAGTTCTTC. Translation gives CASSLDREAFHNEQFF. This chain links TRBV7-9 with TRBJ2-1; perhaps TRBD1 as D (7 bases). Per the germline V gene, CDR1 is SEHNR and CDR2 is FQNEAQ (reference sequence). The CDR3 is made up of 16 amino acids. V lost 6 bases and J lost 5, with 20 bases in between.

V gene TRBV6-5 combines with J gene TRBJ2-7; D is possibly TRBD2 (5 bases). This CDR3 spans 16 amino acids. Trimming pared 7 bases from V and 5 bases from J, leaving 24 bases between. From germline, CDR1 is MNHEY and CDR2 SVGAGI. This CDR3 reads CASTRSVSLALHEQYF. CDR3 coding DNA: TGTGCCAGCACCAGATCCGTGAGTCTAGCTCTGCACGAGCAGTACTTC.

In DNA form, the CDR3 reads TGTGCCAGCAGTTACTCGATGACAGGGTTATATGGCTACACCTTC. Translation gives CASSYSMTGLYGYTF. The chain couples TRBV6-5 to TRBJ1-2; 7 nucleotides align to TRBD1. Trimming at V came to 0 bases and at J to 5 bases, leaving 6 bases not matched to a gene. The germline V gene encodes CDR1 MNHEY and CDR2 SVGAGI. CDR3 length: 15 residues.

V and J are TRBV6-2 or TRBV6-3 and TRBJ2-3, with 12 bases identical to TRBD2. CDR1 is MNHEY and CDR2 is SVGEGT in the germline V gene. The CDR3 totals 19 residues. Germline trimming cut 2 bases from V and 2 bases from J; bases unmatched to any gene: 11. DNA for the CDR3: TGTGCCAGCAGTTACACAGCTAGCGGGAGGGCCCCCAACACAGATACGCAGTATTTT. This gives the protein CASSYTASGRAPNTDTQYF.

The J gene is TRBJ2-2, the V gene TRBV12-3 or TRBV12-4; TRBD2 agrees at 7 bases. After removal of 5 bases from V and 1 base from J, the junction contained 1 base not matched to a gene. The CDR3 sequence is 14 residues long. CDR3 sequence (DNA): TGTGCCAGCAGTGGACTAGGGAACACCGGGGAGCTGTTTTTT. Translated, it gives CASSGLGNTGELFF.

In its sample, this clonotype was seen once. This chain links TRBV12-3 or TRBV12-4 with TRBJ1-1, with D uncertain. V dropped 5 bases and J dropped 5 bases, with 15 bases sitting between them. The CDR3 is 14 amino acids. In DNA form, the CDR3 reads TGTGCCAGCAGTGAGCCAAGGGCTTGGACTGAAGCTTTCTTT. Protein sequence: CASSEPRAWTEAFF.